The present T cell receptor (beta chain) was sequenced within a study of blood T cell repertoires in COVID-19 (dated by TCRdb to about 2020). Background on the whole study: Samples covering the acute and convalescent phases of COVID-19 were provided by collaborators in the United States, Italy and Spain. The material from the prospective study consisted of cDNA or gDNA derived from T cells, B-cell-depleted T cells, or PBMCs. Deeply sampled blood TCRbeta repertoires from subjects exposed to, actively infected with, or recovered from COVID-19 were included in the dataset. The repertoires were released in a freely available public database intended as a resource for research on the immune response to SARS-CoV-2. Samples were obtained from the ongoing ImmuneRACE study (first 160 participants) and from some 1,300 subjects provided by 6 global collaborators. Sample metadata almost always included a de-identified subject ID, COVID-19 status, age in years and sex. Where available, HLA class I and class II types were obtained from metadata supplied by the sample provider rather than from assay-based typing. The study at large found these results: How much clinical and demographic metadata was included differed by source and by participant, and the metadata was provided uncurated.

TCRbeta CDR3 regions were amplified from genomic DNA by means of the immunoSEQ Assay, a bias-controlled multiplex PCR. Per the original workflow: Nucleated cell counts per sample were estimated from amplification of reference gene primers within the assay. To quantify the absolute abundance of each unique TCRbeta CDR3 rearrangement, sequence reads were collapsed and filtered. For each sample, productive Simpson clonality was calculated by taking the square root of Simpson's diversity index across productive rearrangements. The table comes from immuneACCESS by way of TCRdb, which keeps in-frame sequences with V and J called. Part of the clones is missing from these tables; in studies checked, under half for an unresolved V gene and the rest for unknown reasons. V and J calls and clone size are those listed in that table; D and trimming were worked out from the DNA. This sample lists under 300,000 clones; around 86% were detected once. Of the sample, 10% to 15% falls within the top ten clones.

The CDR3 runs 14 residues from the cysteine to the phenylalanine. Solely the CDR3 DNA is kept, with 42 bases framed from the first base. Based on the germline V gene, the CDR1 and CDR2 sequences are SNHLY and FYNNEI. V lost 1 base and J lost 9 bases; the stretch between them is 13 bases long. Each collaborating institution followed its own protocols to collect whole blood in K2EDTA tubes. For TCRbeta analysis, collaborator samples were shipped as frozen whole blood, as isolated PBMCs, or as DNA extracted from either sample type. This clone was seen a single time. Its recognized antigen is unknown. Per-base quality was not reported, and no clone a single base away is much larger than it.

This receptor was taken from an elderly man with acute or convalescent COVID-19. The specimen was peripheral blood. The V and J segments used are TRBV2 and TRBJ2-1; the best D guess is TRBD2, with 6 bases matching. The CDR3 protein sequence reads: CASSEVGGYGEQFF. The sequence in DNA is TGTGCCAGCAGTGAAGTAGGAGGGTATGGTGAGCAGTTCTTC. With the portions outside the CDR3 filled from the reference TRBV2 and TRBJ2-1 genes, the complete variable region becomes EPEVTQTPSHQVTQMGQEVILRCVPISNHLYFYWYRQILGQKVEFLVSFYNNEISEKSEIFDDQFSVERPDGSNFTLKIRSTKLEDSAMYFCASSEVGGYGEQFFGPGTRLTVL.